This T cell receptor (beta chain) was retrieved from a study of T cells in Graves' hyperthyroidism and ophthalmopathy. On the study more broadly: Peripheral blood collection took place at initial diagnosis, before any treatment.

The CDR3 spans 13 residues. CDR1 is SEHNR and CDR2 is FQNEAQ in the germline V gene (reference sequence). Trimming pared 5 bases from V and 2 bases from J, leaving 8 bases between. RNA transcripts served as the template for amplifying TCR beta CDR3 regions. HTBI primers were employed in a first-round RT-PCR of the TCR CDR3. Via MiXCR, TCRdb re-called the multiplex PCR reads, giving one row per CDR3 protein. The sample shows about 410,000 distinct CDR3 sequences, about 15% of them seen only once. Study observations and caveats: Most clonotypes expanded in the thyroid (above 0.001) were also present in blood.

This clonotype was seen repeatedly, ten times or more. Its specificity is not known. The chain has TRBV7-9 and TRBJ2-3; D remains ambiguous. The sequencing sample was made of blood. The receptor comes from a woman between 25 and 40 years old with Graves' ophthalmopathy. Here the CDR3 reads CASSKTSTDTQYF. The CDR3 bases are TGTGCCAGCAGCAAGACCTCCACAGATACGCAGTATTTT. The entire variable domain, with the rest obtained from reference TRBV7-9 and TRBJ2-3, is as follows: DTGVSQNPRHKITKRGQNVTFRCDPISEHNRLYWYRQTLGQGPEFLTYFQNEAQLEKSRLLSDRFSAERPKGSFSTLEIQRTEQGDSAMYLCASSKTSTDTQYFGPGTRLTVL.